This T cell receptor beta chain was found in a study of shared clonotypes between healthy human individuals. General study results and limits: Researchers sampled only blood; tissue repertoires likely differ. The generation probabilities recorded for non-shared clonotypes fell below those of clonotypes shared by all four donors.

Remarks on this clone: Its antigen is undetermined.

The repertoire was sequenced with immunoSEQ multiplex PCR; TCRdb's copy has only in-frame clones and lacks some. There are 180,000 or so clones in the sample; approximately 95% occur only once, and around 0.067% lies in the top ten. This receptor was obtained from a woman aged 25 to 39 in good health. Sequencing was carried out using naive CD4+ T cells sorted from blood. Stated subset: CD45RA+ positively selected.

The DNA of the CDR3 is TGTGCCAGCAGCACACAGGGGGCTGGGGAGACCCAGTACTTC. Translating gives CASSTQGAGETQYF. The chain has TRBV5-4 and TRBJ2-5, with 9 nucleotides matching TRBD1. With V trimmed by 4 bases and J by 5 bases, 6 bases remained unmatched. This CDR3 is 14 amino acids long. In germline, CDR1 is SGHNT, CDR2 YYREEE (reference sequence).